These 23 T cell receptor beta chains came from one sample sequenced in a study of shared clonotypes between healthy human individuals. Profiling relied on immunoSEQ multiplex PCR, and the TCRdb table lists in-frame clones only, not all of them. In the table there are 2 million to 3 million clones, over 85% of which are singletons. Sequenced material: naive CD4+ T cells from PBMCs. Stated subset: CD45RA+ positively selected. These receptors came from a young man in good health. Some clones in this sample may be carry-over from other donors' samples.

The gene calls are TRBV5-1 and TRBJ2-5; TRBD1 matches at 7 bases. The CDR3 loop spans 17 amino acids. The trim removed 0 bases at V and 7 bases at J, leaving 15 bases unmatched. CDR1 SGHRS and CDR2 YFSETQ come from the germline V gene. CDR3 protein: CASSLAHGVQGDGTQYF. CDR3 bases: TGCGCCAGCAGCTTGGCTCATGGGGTGCAGGGGGACGGGACCCAGTACTTC.

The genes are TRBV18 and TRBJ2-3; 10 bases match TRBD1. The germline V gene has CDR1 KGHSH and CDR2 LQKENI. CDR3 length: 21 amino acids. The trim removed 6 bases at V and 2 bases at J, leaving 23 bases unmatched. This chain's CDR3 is CASSRDRGRASGRTATDTQYF. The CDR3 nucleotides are TGTGCCAGCTCCCGGGACAGGGGAAGGGCTAGCGGTCGAACGGCCACAGATACGCAGTATTTT.

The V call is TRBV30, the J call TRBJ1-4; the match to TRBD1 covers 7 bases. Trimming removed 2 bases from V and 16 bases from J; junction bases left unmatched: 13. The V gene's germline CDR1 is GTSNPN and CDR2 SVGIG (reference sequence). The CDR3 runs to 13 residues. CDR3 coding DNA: TGTGCCTGGAGTAAACTCGACAGGGAGAAAGAGTTTTTT. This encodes CAWSKLDREKEFF.

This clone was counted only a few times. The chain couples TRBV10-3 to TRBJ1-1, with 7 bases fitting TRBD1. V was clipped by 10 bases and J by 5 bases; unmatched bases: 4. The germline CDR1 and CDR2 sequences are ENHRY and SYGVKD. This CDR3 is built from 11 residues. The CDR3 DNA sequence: TGTGCCACCTCAGGGGGGACTGAAGCTTTCTTT. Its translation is CATSGGTEAFF.

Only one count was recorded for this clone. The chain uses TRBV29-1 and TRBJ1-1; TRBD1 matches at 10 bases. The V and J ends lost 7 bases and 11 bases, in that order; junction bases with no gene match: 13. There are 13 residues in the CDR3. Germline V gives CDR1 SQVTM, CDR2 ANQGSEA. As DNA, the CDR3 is TGCAGCGCTCTACCAGTGACAGGGGGCGCGGCTTTCTTT. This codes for CSALPVTGGAAFF.

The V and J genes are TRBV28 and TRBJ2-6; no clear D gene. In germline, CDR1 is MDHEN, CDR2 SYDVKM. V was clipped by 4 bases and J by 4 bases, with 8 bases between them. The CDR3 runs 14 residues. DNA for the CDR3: TGTGCCAGCAGTTCCCCCCTCGGGGCCAACGTCCTGACTTTC. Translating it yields CASSSPLGANVLTF.

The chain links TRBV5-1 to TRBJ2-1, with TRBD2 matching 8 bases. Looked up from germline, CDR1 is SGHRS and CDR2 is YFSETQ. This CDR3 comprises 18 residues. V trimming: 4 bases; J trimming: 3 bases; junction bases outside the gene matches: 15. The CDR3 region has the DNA TGCGCCAGCAGCCCGCGGGGGGAAGGCGCGAGTTTCTACAATGAGCAGTTCTTC. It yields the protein CASSPRGEGASFYNEQFF.

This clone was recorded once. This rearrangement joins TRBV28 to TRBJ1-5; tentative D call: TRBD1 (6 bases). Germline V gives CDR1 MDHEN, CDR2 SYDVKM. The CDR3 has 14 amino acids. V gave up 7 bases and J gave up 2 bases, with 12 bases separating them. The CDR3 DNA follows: TGTGCCAGCAAGGGGGGGGCTGGCAATCAGCCCCAGCATTTT. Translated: CASKGGAGNQPQHF.

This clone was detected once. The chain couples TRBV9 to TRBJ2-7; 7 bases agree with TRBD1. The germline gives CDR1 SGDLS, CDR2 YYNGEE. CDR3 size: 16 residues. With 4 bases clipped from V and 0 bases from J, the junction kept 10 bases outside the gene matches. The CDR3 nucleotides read TGTGCCAGCAGCCCAAGCGGACAGGAGTTCTCCTACGAGCAGTACTTC. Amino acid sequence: CASSPSGQEFSYEQYF.

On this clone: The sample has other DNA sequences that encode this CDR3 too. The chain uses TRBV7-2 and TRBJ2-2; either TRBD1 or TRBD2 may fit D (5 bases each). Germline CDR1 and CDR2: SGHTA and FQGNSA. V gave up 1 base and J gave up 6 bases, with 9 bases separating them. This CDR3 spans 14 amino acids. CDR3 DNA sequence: TGTGCCAGCAGCTTAGGAGGGGCCGCCGGGGAGCTGTTTTTT. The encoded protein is CASSLGGAAGELFF.

The CDR3 protein is CASSSIDGGNGYTF. Here the CDR3 DNA reads TGTGCCAGCAGTTCCATCGACGGGGGGAATGGCTACACCTTC. The rearrangement uses TRBV6-5 and TRBJ1-2, with D possibly being TRBD1 (5 bases). V lost 4 bases, J lost 6 bases, and 15 bases lay in between. CDR1 is MNHEY, CDR2 SVGAGI, per germline. The CDR3 has 14 amino acids.

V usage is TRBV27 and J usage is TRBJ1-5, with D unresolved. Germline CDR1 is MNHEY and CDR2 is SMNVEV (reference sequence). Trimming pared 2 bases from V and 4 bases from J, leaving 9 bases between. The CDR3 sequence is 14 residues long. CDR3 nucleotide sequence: TGTGCCAGCAGTTTAGGTTTCGGAAATCAGCCCCAGCATTTT. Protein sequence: CASSLGFGNQPQHF.

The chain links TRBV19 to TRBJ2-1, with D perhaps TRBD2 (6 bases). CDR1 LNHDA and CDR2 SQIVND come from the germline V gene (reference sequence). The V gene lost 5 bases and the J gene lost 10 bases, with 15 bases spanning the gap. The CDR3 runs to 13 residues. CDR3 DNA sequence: TGTGCCAGTAGTGTGGGACTGGAGTTAGAGCAGTTCTTC. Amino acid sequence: CASSVGLELEQFF.

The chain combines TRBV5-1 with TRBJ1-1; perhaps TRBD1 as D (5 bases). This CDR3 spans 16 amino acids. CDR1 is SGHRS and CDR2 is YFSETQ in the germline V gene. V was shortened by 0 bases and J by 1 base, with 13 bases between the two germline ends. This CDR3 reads CASSLGVSGANTEAFF. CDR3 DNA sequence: TGCGCCAGCAGCTTGGGGGTGAGTGGGGCGAACACTGAAGCTTTCTTT.

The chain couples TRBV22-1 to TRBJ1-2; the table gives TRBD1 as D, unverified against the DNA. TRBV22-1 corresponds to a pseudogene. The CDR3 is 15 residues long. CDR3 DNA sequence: TGTCCTGGGAGCGCACACGACAGGCATGGCTATGGCTACACCTTC. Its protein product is CPGSAHDRHGYGYTF.

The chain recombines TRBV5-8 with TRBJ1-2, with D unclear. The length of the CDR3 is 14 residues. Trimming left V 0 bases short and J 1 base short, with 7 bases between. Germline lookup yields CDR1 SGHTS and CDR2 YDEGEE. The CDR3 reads CASSLEAHNYGYTF. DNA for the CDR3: TGTGCCAGCAGCTTGGAGGCTCATAACTATGGCTACACCTTC.

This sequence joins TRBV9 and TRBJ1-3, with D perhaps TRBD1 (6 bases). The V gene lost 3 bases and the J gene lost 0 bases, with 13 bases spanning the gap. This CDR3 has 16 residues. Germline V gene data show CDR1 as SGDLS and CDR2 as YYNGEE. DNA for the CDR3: TGTGCCAGCAGCGCCCCACAGGGTGTCTCTGGAAACACCATATATTTT. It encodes CASSAPQGVSGNTIYF.

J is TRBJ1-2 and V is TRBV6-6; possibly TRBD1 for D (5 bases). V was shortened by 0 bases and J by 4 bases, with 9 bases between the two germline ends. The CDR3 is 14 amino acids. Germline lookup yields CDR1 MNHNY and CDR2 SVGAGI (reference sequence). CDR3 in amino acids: CASSYSDRPYGYTF. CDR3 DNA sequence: TGTGCCAGCAGTTACTCCGACAGACCCTATGGCTACACCTTC.

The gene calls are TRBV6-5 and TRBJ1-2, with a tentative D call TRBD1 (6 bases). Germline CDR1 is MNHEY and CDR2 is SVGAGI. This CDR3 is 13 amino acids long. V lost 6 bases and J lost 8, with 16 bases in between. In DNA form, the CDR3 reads TGTGCCAGCAGCATCGGGACATCGGGGGGCTACACCTTC. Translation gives CASSIGTSGGYTF.

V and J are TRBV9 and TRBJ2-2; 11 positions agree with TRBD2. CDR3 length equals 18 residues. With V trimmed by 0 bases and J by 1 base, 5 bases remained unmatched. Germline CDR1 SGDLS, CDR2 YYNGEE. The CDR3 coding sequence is TGTGCCAGCAGCGTAGAACTAGCGGGAGTAGGGAACACCGGGGAGCTGTTTTTT. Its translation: CASSVELAGVGNTGELFF.

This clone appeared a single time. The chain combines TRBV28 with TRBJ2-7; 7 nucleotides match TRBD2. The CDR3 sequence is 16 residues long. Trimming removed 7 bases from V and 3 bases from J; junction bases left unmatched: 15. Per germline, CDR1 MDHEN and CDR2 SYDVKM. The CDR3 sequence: CASTPAGEVKGYEQYF. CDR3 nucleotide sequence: TGTGCCAGCACACCCGCGGGAGAAGTTAAGGGCTACGAGCAGTACTTC.

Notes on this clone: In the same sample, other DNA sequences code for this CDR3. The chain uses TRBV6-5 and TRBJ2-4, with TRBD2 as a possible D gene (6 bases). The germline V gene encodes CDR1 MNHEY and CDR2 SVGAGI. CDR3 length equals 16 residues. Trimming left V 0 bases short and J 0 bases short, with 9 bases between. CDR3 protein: CASSYSGGLAKNIQYF. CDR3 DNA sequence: TGTGCCAGCAGTTACTCGGGGGGACTAGCCAAAAACATTCAGTACTTC.

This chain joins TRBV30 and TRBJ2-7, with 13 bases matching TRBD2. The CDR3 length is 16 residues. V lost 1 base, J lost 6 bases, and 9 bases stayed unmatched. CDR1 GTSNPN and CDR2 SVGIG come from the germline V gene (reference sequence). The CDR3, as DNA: TGTGCCTGGAGTGGCAGTGGCAGGACTAGCGGGGGCGAGCAGTACTTC. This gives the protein CAWSGSGRTSGGEQYF.